This T cell receptor beta chain was captured in a study of control samples from healthy donors and cancer patients. Repertoires were generated with immunoSEQ multiplex PCR, while TCRdb's copy carries only in-frame clones and drops some. The profile shows about 130,000 clones, approximately 92% of them singletons. The specimen was PBMCs. The sequence came from an elderly man with head and neck cancer.

The CDR3 DNA is TGTGCCAGTAGTATAGCAGGGAAGAGCTCCTACGAGCAGTACTTC. Protein sequence: CASSIAGKSSYEQYF. The chain carries TRBV19 and TRBJ2-7; possibly TRBD1 for D (5 bases). The CDR3 is 15 amino acids. Germline lookup yields CDR1 LNHDA and CDR2 SQIVND (reference sequence). V was pared by 1 base and J by 0 bases, with 10 bases between.